A single sample gave rise to the 21 T cell receptor beta chains below, sequenced in a study of cytomegalovirus exposure and HLA in healthy donors. The primer mix had 60 Vbeta and 13 Jbeta primers. Profiled with immunoSEQ multiplex PCR; TCRdb holds only in-frame clones, not every one. The table lists about 130,000 clones, roughly 76% of them singletons. The sequenced sample consisted of PBMCs. The receptors were sampled from a woman between 50 and 59 years old in good health and CMV-seronegative.

This chain uses TRBV29-1 with TRBJ2-1; 11 bases are a match to TRBD2. V lost 6 bases and J lost 15; bases outside the gene matches: 13. Germline V gives CDR1 SQVTM, CDR2 ANQGSEA. The CDR3 contains 13 residues. CDR3 region: CSVETSGSRWVFF. CDR3 nucleotides: TGCAGCGTGGAAACTAGCGGGAGCCGTTGGGTGTTCTTC.

The rearrangement uses TRBV2 and TRBJ1-3; D gene uncertain. The CDR3 runs to 13 residues. Germline values: CDR1 SNHLY, CDR2 FYNNEI. Deletions cut 4 bases from V and 0 bases from J, with 4 bases between. The CDR3 DNA follows: TGTGCCAGCAGTGCCAACTCTGGAAACACCATATATTTT. This encodes CASSANSGNTIYF.

J is TRBJ2-2 and V is TRBV9; TRBD1 matches at 10 bases. Trimming cost V 5 bases and J 6 bases; bases outside gene matches: 1. Germline values: CDR1 SGDLS, CDR2 YYNGEE. The CDR3 is 13 amino acids. The CDR3 is CASSGQGAGELFF. As DNA, the CDR3 is TGTGCCAGCAGTGGACAGGGGGCCGGGGAGCTGTTTTTT.

The chain combines TRBV9 with TRBJ1-4; 8 positions agree with TRBD1. Trimming cost V 4 bases and J 7 bases; bases outside gene matches: 12. Per germline, CDR1 SGDLS and CDR2 YYNGEE. The CDR3 runs to 16 residues. CDR3 sequence: CASSPQSSGGFEKLFF. The CDR3, as DNA: TGTGCCAGCAGCCCCCAGAGTTCAGGGGGCTTTGAAAAACTGTTTTTT.

The chain employs TRBV4-3 and TRBJ2-2; D gene uncertain. CDR1 and CDR2 from the germline V gene are LGHNA and YSLEER. There are 15 residues in the CDR3. V lost 0 bases and J 6 bases, leaving 11 bases between the germline ends. The CDR3 loop reads CASSQDLLVAGELFF. For the CDR3, the DNA is TGCGCCAGCAGCCAAGATTTATTAGTTGCCGGGGAGCTGTTTTTT.

The chain has TRBV19 and TRBJ1-4; D uncertain. Looked up from germline, CDR1 is LNHDA and CDR2 is SQIVND (reference sequence). V dropped 6 bases and J dropped 0 bases, with 8 bases sitting between them. There are 14 residues in the CDR3. CDR3 region: CASRSVTTNEKLFF. CDR3 bases: TGTGCCAGTAGATCGGTCACAACTAATGAAAAACTGTTTTTT.

This CDR3 is CASSLGQVVVNTEAFF. For the CDR3, the DNA is TGTGCCAGCAGCTTAGGACAGGTAGTCGTGAACACTGAAGCTTTCTTT. This chain links TRBV7-9 with TRBJ1-1; TRBD1 might be the D (6 bases). V shed 1 base and J shed 0 bases, with 12 bases lying between them. This CDR3 comprises 16 residues. CDR1 and CDR2 (germline): SEHNR, FQNEAQ (reference sequence).

The V and J genes are TRBV9 and TRBJ2-2; D not resolved. The CDR3 extends over 13 amino acids. Germline CDR1 is SGDLS and CDR2 is YYNGEE. V was cut by 4 bases and J by 8 bases, with 12 bases left in between. CDR3 sequence (DNA): TGTGCCAGCAGCTCTGACGGAGAGGGGGAGCTGTTTTTT. It encodes CASSSDGEGELFF.

The genes are TRBV4-3 and TRBJ1-6; 8 nucleotides agree with TRBD1. Germline CDR1 and CDR2: LGHNA and YSLEER. The CDR3 length is 18 residues. V shed 0 bases and J 7 bases; nucleotides not matched to a gene: 11. The CDR3: CASSQDRQGASFNSPLHF. CDR3 in DNA: TGCGCCAGCAGCCAAGATCGCCAGGGGGCTTCATTCAATTCACCCCTCCACTTT.

The gene calls are TRBV6-4 and TRBJ2-3, with D maybe TRBD1 (6 bases). In germline, CDR1 is MRHNA, CDR2 SNTAGT. Trimming pared 6 bases from V and 3 bases from J, leaving 13 bases between. The CDR3 consists of 14 residues. The CDR3 DNA is TGTGCCAGCAGCCCCAACAGGGAGACAGATACGCAGTATTTT. This encodes CASSPNRETDTQYF.

The rearrangement joins TRBV6-1 to TRBJ2-5; a weak D match, TRBD2 (6 bases). The CDR3 runs to 13 residues. V lost 6 bases to trimming and J lost 3 bases, with 11 bases between them. The germline V gene has CDR1 MNHNS and CDR2 SASEGT. The CDR3 loop reads CASSREREETQYF. CDR3 nucleotide sequence: TGTGCCAGCAGCCGGGAGCGAGAAGAGACCCAGTACTTC.

The CDR3 DNA sequence: TGTGCCTGGAGTGTTCCGGGTTCGGGTGGCTACACCTTC. Its protein product is CAWSVPGSGGYTF. The chain combines TRBV30 with TRBJ1-2; D gene unclear. In germline, CDR1 is GTSNPN, CDR2 SVGIG (reference sequence). The V end was cut by 0 bases, the J end by 7 bases, with 12 bases between. The CDR3 spans 13 residues.

The chain employs TRBV28 and TRBJ1-2, with TRBD1 as a possible D gene (5 bases). CDR1 MDHEN and CDR2 SYDVKM come from the germline V gene. Trimming pared 10 bases from V and 6 bases from J, leaving 12 bases between. This CDR3 contains 11 residues. CDR3 bases: TGTGCCACCGACCGGGGGGATGGCTACACCTTC. Its protein is CATDRGDGYTF.

The chain has TRBV28 and TRBJ2-4; D remains unclear. CDR1 is MDHEN, CDR2 SYDVKM, per germline. This CDR3 has 16 amino acids. V was trimmed by 3 bases and J by 0 bases, leaving 12 bases between them. For the CDR3, the DNA is TGTGCCAGCAGTTTCTGGCCCCCCTCAGCCAAAAACATTCAGTACTTC. Amino acids: CASSFWPPSAKNIQYF.

This clone was recorded many times. The chain combines TRBV19 with TRBJ1-1, with no clear D. The germline CDR1 and CDR2 sequences are LNHDA and SQIVND (reference sequence). The CDR3 sequence is 13 residues long. Trimming left V 7 bases short and J 0 bases short, with 9 bases between. In DNA, the CDR3 is TGTGCCAGTACCCGAACAGTGAACACTGAAGCTTTCTTT. It is translated as CASTRTVNTEAFF. Looking up the rest from reference TRBV19 and TRBJ1-1 gives the full variable domain: DGGITQSPKYLFRKEGQNVTLSCEQNLNHDAMYWYRQDPGQGLRLIYYSQIVNDFQKGDIAEGYSVSREKKESFPLTVTSAQKNPTAFYLCASTRTVNTEAFFGQGTRLTVV.

This chain connects TRBV27 to TRBJ2-1, with D perhaps TRBD2 (6 bases). The CDR3 extends over 13 amino acids. Germline assignment: CDR1 MNHEY and CDR2 SMNVEV (reference sequence). Deletions cut 5 bases from V and 6 bases from J, with 11 bases between. CDR3 DNA: TGTGCCAGCAGTCTGGGGACTGTCAATGAGCAGTTCTTC. It is translated as CASSLGTVNEQFF.

This chain joins TRBV6-6 and TRBJ1-1; 8 bases are shared with TRBD1. Germline V CDR1 and CDR2: MNHNY, SVGAGI (reference sequence). The CDR3 consists of 14 residues. Trimming removed 5 bases from V and 4 bases from J; junction bases left unmatched: 6. CDR3: CASSLDREGTEAFF. The CDR3 DNA reads as TGTGCCAGCAGTCTGGACAGGGAGGGCACTGAAGCTTTCTTT.

This clone was seen only a few times. The J gene is TRBJ1-2, the V gene TRBV5-8; 7 bases map to TRBD1. J gave up 8 bases and V 4 bases, and 14 bases lay outside the gene matches. Germline V gene data show CDR1 as SGHTS and CDR2 as YDEGEE. The CDR3 consists of 15 residues. The CDR3 DNA reads as TGTGCCAGCAGCCTCAGCTCGGTCGGACAGGTGGGCTACACCTTC. It encodes CASSLSSVGQVGYTF.

Comment on this clone: The sample carries other DNA sequences with the same CDR3. The V call is TRBV18, the J call TRBJ2-7; the match to TRBD2 covers 9 bases. Germline values: CDR1 KGHSH, CDR2 LQKENI. The length of the CDR3 is 15 residues. V was clipped by 5 bases and J by 5 bases; unmatched bases: 10. The CDR3 DNA is TGTGCCAGCTCAACGGGTAGCGGGAGTGTCCACGAGCAGTACTTC. Translated: CASSTGSGSVHEQYF. The full variable domain, with the rest looked up from reference TRBV18 and TRBJ2-7, is NAGVMQNPRHLVRRRGQEARLRCSPMKGHSHVYWYRQLPEEGLKFMVYLQKENIIDESGMPKERFSAEFPKEGPSILRIQQVVRGDSAAYFCASSTGSGSVHEQYFGPGTRLTVT.

This clone has more than one count but fewer than ten. The junction shows a germline mismatch at one end, possibly a read error. This rearrangement joins TRBV27 to TRBJ2-7; D not resolved. The CDR3 extends over 13 amino acids. The germline CDR1 and CDR2 sequences are MNHEY and SMNVEV (reference sequence). CDR3 sequence reads: CASSLSFGYEQYF. CDR3 bases: TGTGCCAGCAGCTTATCATTCGGTTACGAGCAGTACTTC.

This chain links TRBV19 with TRBJ2-2; 7 positions match TRBD2. The germline V gene has CDR1 LNHDA and CDR2 SQIVND (reference sequence). V lost 4 bases and J lost 5; bases outside the gene matches: 4. The CDR3 loop spans 14 amino acids. CDR3 sequence reads: CASSSLSGTGELFF. CDR3 DNA: TGTGCCAGTAGTAGTCTTAGCGGGACCGGGGAGCTGTTTTTT.